This record looks at one T cell receptor beta chain sequence and its context. This sample is drawn from a study of cytomegalovirus exposure and HLA in healthy donors. Sequencing used immunoSEQ multiplex PCR; TCRdb keeps in-frame clones, though not all of them. The sample records about 65,000 clones, roughly 94% being singletons. The length of the CDR3 is 14 residues. V shed 1 base and J shed 5 bases, with 9 bases lying between them. Germline values: CDR1 MNHNS, CDR2 SASEGT. The sequence came from a woman under 30 in good health and CMV-seronegative. The chain is built from TRBV6-1 and TRBJ2-1; tentative D call: TRBD2 (6 bases). Sequenced sample: PBMCs. As DNA, the CDR3 is TGTGCCAGCAGTGAAGGACTAGAAAACAATGAGCAGTTCTTC. This sequence encodes CASSEGLENNEQFF.